The 31 T cell receptor beta chains in this list originate from one sample, sequenced in a study of cytomegalovirus exposure and HLA in healthy donors. Clones were sequenced by immunoSEQ multiplex PCR, and TCRdb holds only the in-frame ones, with some missing. The data hold about 160,000 clones, with around 90% observed a single time. The sample was PBMCs. The receptors come from a woman under 30 in good health and CMV-seropositive.

The genes are TRBV19 and TRBJ2-2, with 9 bases lining up with TRBD1. V shed 6 bases and J 10 bases; nucleotides not matched to a gene: 12. Germline CDR1 LNHDA, CDR2 SQIVND (reference sequence). This CDR3 region has 15 residues. CDR3 region: CASSLRVTGGLELFF. In DNA, the CDR3 is TGTGCCAGTAGCCTCCGTGTGACAGGGGGTTTGGAGCTGTTTTTT.

V gene TRBV25-1 combines with J gene TRBJ2-2; 7 bases agree with TRBD2. The CDR3 totals 15 residues. V was clipped by 1 base and J by 5 bases; unmatched bases: 4. Germline V CDR1 and CDR2: MGHDK, SYGVNS. The CDR3 spells CASSELSGGTGELFF. Written as DNA, the CDR3 is TGTGCCAGCAGTGAATTGTCGGGGGGAACCGGGGAGCTGTTTTTT.

The chain is built from TRBV2 and TRBJ2-5; 12 nucleotides match TRBD2. Germline CDR1 is SNHLY and CDR2 is FYNNEI. V lost 6 bases, J lost 5 bases, and 16 bases stayed unmatched. The CDR3 extends over 18 amino acids. The CDR3 region is CASRPPSSTSGSRETQYF. CDR3 DNA: TGTGCCAGCAGGCCCCCTTCCTCGACTAGCGGGAGTAGGGAGACCCAGTACTTC.

The rearrangement links TRBV11-2 to TRBJ2-7; 8 bases align to TRBD1. Trimming took 5 bases from V and 2 from J; bases not matched to a gene: 11. The CDR3 consists of 16 residues. Germline assignment: CDR1 SGHAT and CDR2 FQNNGV. The chain's CDR3 is CASSLPPGQVPYEQYF. In nucleotides, the CDR3 is TGTGCCAGCAGCCTCCCACCGGGACAGGTCCCCTACGAGCAGTACTTC.

This clone was seen only once. The gene calls are TRBV15 and TRBJ2-1; D is uncertain. Germline CDR1 reads LNHNV; CDR2 reads YYDKDF (reference sequence). The CDR3 has 15 residues. Between the trimmed V and J ends, which lost 0 bases and 1 base, there was a span of 7 bases. The chain's CDR3 is CATSRDGPSYNEQFF. DNA for the CDR3: TGTGCCACCAGCAGAGATGGGCCTTCCTACAATGAGCAGTTCTTC.

The chain joins TRBV2 to TRBJ1-2; D perhaps matches TRBD1 (5 bases). Between the trimmed V and J ends, which lost 4 bases and 8 bases, there was a span of 17 bases. The CDR3 runs 14 residues. The germline V gene encodes CDR1 SNHLY and CDR2 FYNNEI. The DNA for the CDR3 is TGTGCCAGCAGTGCGCAGGGTGGCGATATAGGCTACACCTTC. Encoded protein: CASSAQGGDIGYTF.

The chain carries TRBV5-6 and TRBJ2-5, with 8 bases fitting TRBD1. Germline assignment: CDR1 SGHDT and CDR2 YYEEEE. The CDR3 is 14 amino acids. V shed 6 bases and J 1 base; nucleotides not matched to a gene: 5. The CDR3 loop reads CASKPQGAQETQYF. The CDR3 DNA is TGTGCCAGCAAACCCCAGGGGGCCCAAGAGACCCAGTACTTC.

The V and J genes are TRBV4-2 and TRBJ2-1; tentative D call: TRBD2 (7 bases). Germline values: CDR1 LGHNA, CDR2 YNFKEQ. V gave up 4 bases and J gave up 2 bases, with 21 bases separating them. CDR3 length equals 18 residues. The CDR3 loop reads CASSPVVGGGAAYNEQFF. CDR3 bases: TGTGCCAGCAGCCCCGTTGTTGGTGGGGGGGCGGCCTACAATGAGCAGTTCTTC.

The V gene is TRBV4-2, the J gene TRBJ2-7; a weak D match, TRBD1 (6 bases). This CDR3 region has 18 residues. V was trimmed by 0 bases and J by 2 bases, leaving 20 bases between them. CDR1 and CDR2 from the germline V gene are LGHNA and YNFKEQ. The CDR3 spells CASSQEVTTGHPAYEQYF. CDR3 in DNA: TGTGCCAGCAGCCAAGAAGTAACCACAGGGCATCCAGCCTACGAGCAGTACTTC.

The gene calls are TRBV11-1 and TRBJ2-5; 9 nucleotides line up with TRBD2. The CDR3 totals 18 residues. CDR1 and CDR2 (germline): SGHAT, FQDESV (reference sequence). V gave up 7 bases and J gave up 5 bases; unmatched junction bases: 20. CDR3 residues: CASTYGREGRGMSETQYF. The CDR3 nucleotides read TGTGCCAGCACCTACGGGCGGGAGGGCAGAGGAATGAGCGAGACCCAGTACTTC.

The rearrangement uses TRBV7-9 and TRBJ2-1; TRBD1 aligns across 11 bases. With V trimmed by 4 bases and J by 10 bases, 6 bases remained unmatched. This CDR3 has 14 residues. CDR1 and CDR2 (germline): SEHNR, FQNEAQ (reference sequence). The CDR3 region is CASSSAGTGGEQFF. CDR3 bases: TGTGCCAGCAGCTCAGCCGGGACAGGGGGAGAGCAGTTCTTC.

The chain is built from TRBV6-5 and TRBJ1-2; maybe TRBD1 (6 bases). V dropped 4 bases and J dropped 7 bases, with 19 bases sitting between them. The CDR3 consists of 15 residues. The germline gives CDR1 MNHEY, CDR2 SVGAGI. As DNA, the CDR3 is TGTGCCAGCAGTTCCACACCACAGGGTATGAGTGGCTACACCTTC. Translation: CASSSTPQGMSGYTF.

The J gene is TRBJ1-6, the V gene TRBV4-1; 7 nucleotides agree with TRBD1. CDR1 MGHRA and CDR2 YSYEKL come from the germline V gene. V was clipped by 0 bases and J by 10 bases; unmatched bases: 9. The CDR3 spans 16 residues. Here the CDR3 DNA reads TGCGCCAGCAGCCAAGATCAGACAGGGACTGGATCACCCCTCCACTTT. Its translation is CASSQDQTGTGSPLHF.

The V call is TRBV7-8, the J call TRBJ1-1; TRBD1 is a possible D gene (5 bases). The CDR3 spans 16 residues. Per germline, CDR1 SGHVS and CDR2 FQNEAQ. The V end was cut by 1 base, the J end by 4 bases, with 16 bases between. The CDR3 region is CASSLEGVRGSTEAFF. For the CDR3, the DNA is TGTGCCAGCAGCTTAGAAGGGGTTAGAGGTAGCACTGAAGCTTTCTTT.

The chain employs TRBV27 and TRBJ2-3; 11 positions agree with TRBD2. V lost 6 bases to trimming and J lost 4 bases; unmatched junction nucleotides: 9. CDR1 is MNHEY and CDR2 is SMNVEV in the germline V gene (reference sequence). CDR3 length: 16 amino acids. The CDR3 DNA reads as TGTGCCAGCAGCCCCAGACTAGCGGGAAGGCCAGATACGCAGTATTTT. This sequence encodes CASSPRLAGRPDTQYF.

V usage is TRBV11-3 and J usage is TRBJ2-1; 8 nucleotides agree with TRBD2. Germline lookup yields CDR1 SGHNT and CDR2 YENEEA. Losses at the gene ends were 3 bases for V and 4 bases for J; bases not matched to a gene: 5. The length of the CDR3 is 15 residues. CDR3 residues: CASSLLAGSYNEQFF. CDR3 sequence (DNA): TGTGCCAGCAGCTTGCTAGCGGGTTCTTACAATGAGCAGTTCTTC.

The chain links TRBV29-1 to TRBJ2-7; D may be TRBD1 (5 bases). V was clipped by 2 bases and J by 4 bases, with 15 bases between them. The germline gives CDR1 SQVTM, CDR2 ANQGSEA. The CDR3 consists of 14 residues. CDR3 sequence (DNA): TGCAGCGTTGAACGGCAGGGTATCGGATACGAGCAGTACTTC. Translating it yields CSVERQGIGYEQYF.

The rearrangement uses TRBV27 and TRBJ2-5; TRBD1 aligns across 11 bases. Germline loops: CDR1 MNHEY, CDR2 SMNVEV (reference sequence). The CDR3 runs to 16 residues. V was clipped by 5 bases and J by 5 bases; unmatched bases: 10. CDR3 sequence reads: CASSRLRTGGSETQYF. For the CDR3, the DNA is TGTGCCAGCAGTAGACTGCGGACAGGGGGCTCGGAGACCCAGTACTTC.

The CDR3 nucleotides read TGTGCCAGCAGCAGCATTGCTTCGACAGGACTGAACACTGAAGCTTTCTTT. This translates into CASSSIASTGLNTEAFF. This sequence joins TRBV11-2 and TRBJ1-1, with D possibly TRBD1 on 6 matching bases. Germline V lookup: CDR1 SGHAT, CDR2 FQNNGV. This CDR3 contains 17 residues. V was shortened by 5 bases and J by 0 bases, with 19 bases between the two germline ends.

This chain joins TRBV30 and TRBJ1-1, with 12 bases aligning to TRBD1. Germline CDR1 and CDR2: GTSNPN and SVGIG (reference sequence). V trimming: 1 base; J trimming: 8 bases; junction bases outside the gene matches: 5. The CDR3 runs to 14 residues. The CDR3 nucleotides are TGTGCCTGGAGTGGTCCCGGGACAGGGGGCGAAGCTTTCTTT. It codes for CAWSGPGTGGEAFF. The full variable domain, rest sourced from reference TRBV30 and TRBJ1-1, is SQTIHQWPATLVQPVGSPLSLECTVEGTSNPNLYWYRQAAGRGLQLLFYSVGIGQISSEVPQNLSASRPQDRQFILSSKKLLLSDSGFYLCAWSGPGTGGEAFFGQGTRLTVV.

This rearrangement joins TRBV2 to TRBJ1-5; 8 nucleotides match TRBD1. CDR3 size: 15 residues. V lost 7 bases to trimming and J lost 6 bases; unmatched junction nucleotides: 11. Germline assignment: CDR1 SNHLY and CDR2 FYNNEI. CDR3 DNA sequence: TGTGCCAGCACCCTGGGGACAGGAAGGGGTCAGCCCCAGCATTTT. It yields the protein CASTLGTGRGQPQHF.

This rearrangement joins TRBV6-1 to TRBJ1-2; D is possibly TRBD1 (5 bases). Trimming left V 8 bases short and J 8 bases short, with 18 bases between. The CDR3 length is 13 residues. CDR1 and CDR2 from the germline V gene are MNHNS and SASEGT. DNA for the CDR3: TGTGCCAGCCTCGTGAGGGGTCGGGAGGGCTACACCTTC. Translating gives CASLVRGREGYTF.

The rearrangement links TRBV18 to TRBJ2-6; D is unresolved. CDR3 size: 15 residues. CDR1 is KGHSH, CDR2 LQKENI, per germline. Trimming left V 1 base short and J 2 bases short, with 6 bases between. The CDR3 reads CASSPLGPGANVLTF. In DNA form, the CDR3 reads TGTGCCAGCTCACCACTGGGCCCTGGGGCCAACGTCCTGACTTTC.

The chain uses TRBV7-8 and TRBJ2-7, with D unclear. The CDR3 runs to 15 residues. The ends were cut back, 3 bases at V and 3 bases at J, with 15 bases in the middle. Germline CDR1 reads SGHVS; CDR2 reads FQNEAQ. CDR3 bases: TGTGCCAGCAGCTTGTCCGAAAGCGAACTCTACGAGCAGTACTTC. This encodes CASSLSESELYEQYF.

The gene calls are TRBV11-2 and TRBJ2-5; the D is unclear. Trimming stripped 5 bases from V and 5 bases from J, with 15 bases between. This CDR3 has 14 amino acids. The germline V gene has CDR1 SGHAT and CDR2 FQNNGV. CDR3 nucleotides: TGTGCCAGCAGCGGCGGTAGTCGGTCGGAGACCCAGTACTTC. Translation gives CASSGGSRSETQYF.

This sequence joins TRBV7-2 and TRBJ2-3, with D perhaps matching TRBD1 (5 bases). Germline V gene data show CDR1 as SGHTA and CDR2 as FQGNSA. V was trimmed by 2 bases and J by 4 bases, leaving 16 bases between them. The CDR3 spans 16 residues. CDR3 DNA: TGTGCCAGCAGCTTACGTCAAGGGGCTAGAGCAGATACGCAGTATTTT. As protein: CASSLRQGARADTQYF.

The J gene is TRBJ1-3, the V gene TRBV19, with D perhaps matching TRBD1 (6 bases). CDR3 size: 14 residues. CDR1 is LNHDA and CDR2 is SQIVND in the germline V gene (reference sequence). V was clipped by 5 bases and J by 2 bases, with 10 bases between them. The CDR3 bases are TGTGCCAGTAGTCTCAGGACAGCTGGAAACACCATATATTTT. It encodes CASSLRTAGNTIYF.

The chain couples TRBV6-6 to TRBJ1-1, with 7 bases fitting TRBD1. The trim removed 8 bases at V and 8 bases at J, leaving 11 bases unmatched. CDR1 and CDR2 (germline): MNHNY, SVGAGI (reference sequence). The CDR3 sequence is 13 residues long. The CDR3 region is CASDHTGAKEAFF. The DNA of the CDR3 is TGTGCCAGCGATCACACAGGGGCTAAAGAAGCTTTCTTT.

V and J are TRBV7-9 and TRBJ2-2; 7 bases are shared with TRBD1. V was pared by 1 base and J by 2 bases, with 1 base of the junction left unmatched. Germline CDR1 and CDR2: SEHNR and FQNEAQ (reference sequence). This CDR3 comprises 15 residues. The CDR3 loop is CASSLGQGNTGELFF. The CDR3 nucleotides read TGTGCCAGCAGCTTAGGACAGGGTAACACCGGGGAGCTGTTTTTT.

J is TRBJ2-1 and V is TRBV7-2, with D maybe TRBD2 (6 bases). V lost 3 bases, J lost 15 bases, and 12 bases lay in between. CDR3 length equals 11 residues. The V gene's germline CDR1 is SGHTA and CDR2 FQGNSA. In nucleotides, the CDR3 is TGTGCCAGCAGCTTTTTTGGCGGGGTGTTCTTC. Its translation is CASSFFGGVFF.

This clone occurred once. The chain employs TRBV18 and TRBJ1-5; perhaps TRBD1 as D (5 bases). V lost 2 bases and J 4 bases, leaving 9 bases between the germline ends. The CDR3 consists of 14 residues. Per germline, CDR1 KGHSH and CDR2 LQKENI. The CDR3 reads CASSPEGVNQPQHF. CDR3 in DNA: TGTGCCAGCTCACCAGAAGGGGTTAATCAGCCCCAGCATTTT.